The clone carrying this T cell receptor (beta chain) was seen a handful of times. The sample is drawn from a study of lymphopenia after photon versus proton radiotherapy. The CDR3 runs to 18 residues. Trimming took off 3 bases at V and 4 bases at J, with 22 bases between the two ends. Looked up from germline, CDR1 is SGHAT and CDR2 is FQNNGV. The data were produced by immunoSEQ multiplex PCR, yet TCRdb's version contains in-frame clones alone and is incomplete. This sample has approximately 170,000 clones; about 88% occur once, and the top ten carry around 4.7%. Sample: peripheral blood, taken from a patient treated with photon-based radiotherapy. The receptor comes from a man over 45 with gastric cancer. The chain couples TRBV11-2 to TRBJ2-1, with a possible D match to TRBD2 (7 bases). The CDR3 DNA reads TGTGCCAGCAGCTTGGGGGGGACACGGGTTATCTTTTACAATGAGCAGTTCTTC. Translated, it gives CASSLGGTRVIFYNEQFF.